A selection of T cell receptor beta chains follows, all from one sample in a study of blood T cell repertoires in COVID-19. Profiled with immunoSEQ multiplex PCR; TCRdb holds only in-frame clones, not every one. The sample shows about 140,000 clones, about three quarters of them seen only once. The specimen sequenced was PBMCs or T cells enriched from blood (not recorded which). These receptors originate from a woman aged 50 to 60 who had recovered from COVID-19. Both conserved end residues are part of each CDR3. D genes are given only for firm matches. Size is stated for part of the rows, as once, few or many counts, or as a class when the clone is expanded.

D gene | J gene | clone size | CDR3 length | V gene | CDR3 DNA | CDR3 protein
- | TRBJ1-1 | - | 14 | TRBV2 | TGTGCCAGCAGCAGTAGGGGCTACGGCACTGAAGCTTTCTTT | CASSSRGYGTEAFF
- | TRBJ2-1 | - | 11 | TRBV6-5 | TGTGCCAGCTTCCAGTACAATGAGCAGTTCTTC | CASFQYNEQFF
- | TRBJ2-6 | - | 16 | TRBV19 | TGTGCCAGTAGTATTCCTTCTTACTCTGGGGCCAACGTCCTGACTTTC | CASSIPSYSGANVLTF
TRBD1 | TRBJ1-4 | - | 16 | TRBV18 | TGTGCCAGCTCACCAAATGCCCCGGGGGACAGCGAAAAACTGTTTTTT | CASSPNAPGDSEKLFF
- | TRBJ2-1 | few | 15 | TRBV30 | TGTGCCTGGAGTGTACTCGGCGGGGATAACAATGAGCAGTTCTTC | CAWSVLGGDNNEQFF
TRBD1 | TRBJ1-1 | - | 16 | TRBV7-3 | TGTGCCAGCAGCCCGGACAGGGGAAGGTCGAACACTGAAGCTTTCTTT | CASSPDRGRSNTEAFF
TRBD1 | TRBJ1-2 | - | 15 | TRBV25-1 | TGTGCCAGCAGTGGGAGACAGGGGGCCGTCTATGGCTACACCTTC | CASSGRQGAVYGYTF
TRBD2 | TRBJ2-5 | - | 14 | TRBV19 | TGTGCCAGTAGTATGGGGCTAGCGGGGGAGACCCAGTACTTC | CASSMGLAGETQYF
TRBD1 | TRBJ2-2 | - | 15 | TRBV5-1 | TGCGCCAGCAGCCCCGGGACAGAGAACACCGGGGAGCTGTTTTTT | CASSPGTENTGELFF
- | TRBJ1-3 | - | 16 | TRBV7-9 | TGTGCCAGCAACAAAAACGGGGGGCGATCTGGAAACACCATATATTTT | CASNKNGGRSGNTIYF
TRBD1 | TRBJ2-7 | - | 14 | TRBV6-5 | TGTGCCAGCACCCAGGGGACAGGGGGCTACGAGCAGTACTTC | CASTQGTGGYEQYF
TRBD1 | TRBJ2-1 | - | 15 | TRBV11-3 | TGTGCCAGCAGCGAGCGGACAGGGTCATTTCCTGAGCAGTTCTTC | CASSERTGSFPEQFF
- | TRBJ1-4 | once | 12 | TRBV29-1 | TGCAGCGTTGGACAGAATAATGAAAAACTGTTTTTT | CSVGQNNEKLFF
- | TRBJ2-7 | few | 14 | TRBV7-2 | TGTGCCAGCAGCAGGAGGGGATCCTCCTACGAGCAGTACTTC | CASSRRGSSYEQYF
TRBD2 | TRBJ2-7 | few | 14 | TRBV7-3 | TGTGCCAGCAGCCCCCAGAAAGCGGGAGGGGAGCAGTACTTC | CASSPQKAGGEQYF
- | TRBJ1-1 | - | 15 | TRBV5-5 | TGTGCCAGCAGCTTGGCAGTGCAGATGAACACTGAAGCTTTCTTT | CASSLAVQMNTEAFF
TRBD1 | TRBJ2-7 | - | 13 | TRBV7-9 | TGTGCCAGCAGCAGAGACAGGGTCTACGAGCAGTACTTC | CASSRDRVYEQYF
- | TRBJ1-1 | - | 13 | TRBV18 | TGTGCCAGCTCACCAGGAGGGAACACTGAAGCTTTCTTT | CASSPGGNTEAFF
- | TRBJ2-5 | few | 13 | TRBV11-1 | TGTGCCAGCAGCCCAGGGATGCATGAGACCCAGTACTTC | CASSPGMHETQYF
- | TRBJ1-4 | - | 16 | TRBV5-6 | TGTGCCAGCAGCAGCTTGGGGCAGGACCACAATGAAAAACTGTTTTTT | CASSSLGQDHNEKLFF
- | TRBJ2-1 | - | 11 | TRBV20-1 | TGCAGTGCCGGGACATACAATGAGCAGTTCTTC | CSAGTYNEQFF
- | TRBJ2-1 | - | 15 | TRBV5-5 | TGTGCCAGCAGCTTGTCTCGGACTAACTACAATGAGCAGTTCTTC | CASSLSRTNYNEQFF
- | TRBJ2-2 | once | 16 | TRBV9 | TGTGCCAGCAGCGTTGATGTGGCTCTTAACACCGGGGAGCTGTTTTTT | CASSVDVALNTGELFF
- | TRBJ1-2 | - | 16 | TRBV30 | TGTGCCTGGACAACCCCCCCGCCACTTCTTAACTATGGCTACACCTTC | CAWTTPPPLLNYGYTF
TRBD1 | TRBJ1-1 | - | 14 | TRBV30 | TGTGCCTGGAGTGTCCGGGACAGAAACACTGAAGCTTTCTTT | CAWSVRDRNTEAFF
- | TRBJ1-2 | - | 15 | TRBV6-5 | TGTGCCAGCAGTTACGGGAGGGTGAGGGACTATGGCTACACCTTC | CASSYGRVRDYGYTF
- | TRBJ1-1 | - | 15 | TRBV9 | TGTGCCAGCAGCGTAGCGGGGGACTGGGACACTGAAGCTTTCTTT | CASSVAGDWDTEAFF
TRBD1 | TRBJ1-1 | - | 14 | TRBV28 | TGTGCCAGCAGCCCCGACAGGGAGAACACTGAAGCTTTCTTT | CASSPDRENTEAFF
- | TRBJ1-1 | - | 13 | TRBV5-1 | TGCGCCAGCAGCTTGGCCCAGGGGACTGAAGCTTTCTTT | CASSLAQGTEAFF
TRBD1 | TRBJ1-1 | - | 14 | TRBV27 | TGTGCCAGCAGTTTCCGGACAGGGGTCACTGAAGCTTTCTTT | CASSFRTGVTEAFF
- | TRBJ2-6 | once | 15 | TRBV5-1 | TGCGCCAGCAGCTTGGGACAGTCTGGGGCCAACGTCCTGACTTTC | CASSLGQSGANVLTF
- | TRBJ2-5 | once | 13 | TRBV24-1 | TGTGCCGTACCAGGGGGGTGGGGAGAGACCCAGTACTTC | CAVPGGWGETQYF
TRBD1 | TRBJ1-2 | - | 12 | TRBV3-1/TRBV3-2 | TGTGCCAGCAGCCGAGGACAGGGGGCCTACACCTTC | CASSRGQGAYTF
TRBD2 | TRBJ2-1 | - | 15 | TRBV13 | TGTGCCAGCAGCCCTGGGGGAGGGAACTACAATGAGCAGTTCTTC | CASSPGGGNYNEQFF
- | TRBJ1-5 | - | 15 | TRBV6-6 | TGTGCCAGCAGTTACGGGACACTTAGCAATCAGCCCCAGCATTTT | CASSYGTLSNQPQHF
TRBD1 | TRBJ1-1 | - | 16 | TRBV7-8 | TGTGCCAGCAGCGACACCCGGGACAGGCTGAACACTGAAGCTTTCTTT | CASSDTRDRLNTEAFF
TRBD1 | TRBJ1-4 | few | 15 | TRBV23-1 | TGCGCCAGCAGCAAACCCGGGACAGGGAATGAAAAACTGTTTTTT | CASSKPGTGNEKLFF
TRBD1 | TRBJ2-7 | - | 13 | TRBV2 | TGTGCCAGCGTAAAGGGGGCGCGGTCGGAGCAGTACTTC | CASVKGARSEQYF
- | TRBJ2-5 | - | 15 | TRBV7-8 | TGTGCCAGCAGCTTAGCGCGGAGGGGAGGAGAGACCCAGTACTTC | CASSLARRGGETQYF
- | TRBJ2-7 | once | 15 | TRBV29-1 | TGCAGCGGCATGATACAGGCGACCAACTCCTACGAGCAGTACTTC | CSGMIQATNSYEQYF
- | TRBJ2-7 | - | 11 | TRBV4-2 | TGTGCCAGCAGCCGGCAATACGAGCAGTACTTC | CASSRQYEQYF
TRBD1 | TRBJ1-5 | - | 16 | TRBV7-8 | TGTGCCAGCAGCCCGGGGACAGGAGGTAACAATCAGCCCCAGCATTTT | CASSPGTGGNNQPQHF
TRBD1 | TRBJ1-4 | - | 16 | TRBV11-3 | TGTGCCAGCAGCCCCCGACAGGGTTCAACTAATGAAAAACTGTTTTTT | CASSPRQGSTNEKLFF
- | TRBJ1-2 | - | 14 | TRBV28 | TGTGCCAGCAGTTTAGCCGAAGGAGCCTATGGCTACACCTTC | CASSLAEGAYGYTF